The source of this T cell receptor (beta chain) is a study of T cell responses to AZD1222 COVID-19 vaccine. Regarding this clone: Antigen: not known.

The study's findings and limits: Females made up more of the donors, who were largely white British, and clonal diversity may have come out too low. Sampling that yielded the repertoires occurred only after the peak T cell response. Epitopes outside B.1.351 and B.1.1.7 mutated regions reportedly drew nearly half of spike TCRs.

CDR3 size: 17 residues. J lost 7 bases, V lost 3 bases, and 11 bases had no gene match. Per germline, CDR1 MGHRA and CDR2 YSYEKL. Clones were sequenced by immunoSEQ multiplex PCR, and TCRdb holds only the in-frame ones, with some missing. In the table there are 95,000 to 100,000 clones, roughly nine tenths of which are singletons. The rearrangement joins TRBV4-1 to TRBJ1-5; 11 nucleotides agree with TRBD1. This receptor was identified in an adult in good health. Sequenced material: peripheral blood, taken on day 0 of AZD1222 vaccination. The CDR3 sequence: CASSHLGQGAFGQPQHF. For the CDR3, the DNA is TGCGCCAGCAGCCATCTCGGACAGGGGGCTTTTGGGCAGCCCCAGCATTTT.